This is a list of T cell receptor beta chains from one sample in a study of early stage breast cancer tumors. Produced via immunoSEQ multiplex PCR; TCRdb's table is partial and in-frame only. The sample yields roughly 53,000 clones, around nine tenths seen once. Sequencing was carried out using blood. The receptors originated from a person aged 65 to 79 with breast cancer. The CDR3 runs from the conserved cysteine through the conserved F or W. D genes are given only for firm matches. Part of the rows lack a size; the others show once, few, many or a class for expanded clones.

clone size	V gene	D gene	J gene	CDR3 protein	CDR3 DNA
.	TRBV6-5	TRBD1	TRBJ1-2	CASRGSGQGQNTF	TGTGCCAGCAGGGGATCGGGACAGGGTCAGAACACCTTC
.	TRBV30	TRBD1	TRBJ2-7	CARGTGGVDEQYF	TGTGCCCGGGGGACAGGGGGCGTCGACGAGCAGTACTTC
.	TRBV7-3	.	TRBJ2-7	CASSLRSQSAEQYF	TGTGCCAGCAGCTTACGATCACAGTCGGCCGAGCAGTACTTC
.	TRBV11-2	.	TRBJ1-5	CASSSGLNQPQHF	TGTGCCAGCAGCTCGGGACTTAATCAGCCCCAGCATTTT
.	TRBV13	TRBD1	TRBJ2-3	CASSLGLTGVSTDTQYF	TGTGCCAGCAGCTTAGGATTGACAGGGGTCTCCACAGATACGCAGTATTTT
.	TRBV5-1	TRBD1	TRBJ1-2	CASSPSTGGGYGYTF	TGCGCCAGCAGCCCCTCGACAGGGGGTGGCTATGGCTACACCTTC
.	TRBV28	.	TRBJ2-1	CASSHFGEQFF	TGTGCCAGCAGTCATTTCGGTGAGCAGTTCTTC
.	TRBV28	.	TRBJ1-1	CASSYPGENTEAFF	TGTGCCAGCAGTTACCCCGGGGAGAACACTGAAGCTTTCTTT
.	TRBV18	.	TRBJ2-7	CASSPTSYEQYF	TGTGCCAGCTCACCGACTTCCTACGAGCAGTACTTC
.	TRBV21-1	.	TRBJ2-5	CASSAETVLQETQYF	TGTGCCAGCAGCGCCGAAACAGTATTACAAGAGACCCAGTACTTC
few	TRBV19	.	TRBJ1-5	CASRLGARGTQPQHF	TGTGCCAGTCGGCTCGGGGCCAGGGGAACACAGCCCCAGCATTTT